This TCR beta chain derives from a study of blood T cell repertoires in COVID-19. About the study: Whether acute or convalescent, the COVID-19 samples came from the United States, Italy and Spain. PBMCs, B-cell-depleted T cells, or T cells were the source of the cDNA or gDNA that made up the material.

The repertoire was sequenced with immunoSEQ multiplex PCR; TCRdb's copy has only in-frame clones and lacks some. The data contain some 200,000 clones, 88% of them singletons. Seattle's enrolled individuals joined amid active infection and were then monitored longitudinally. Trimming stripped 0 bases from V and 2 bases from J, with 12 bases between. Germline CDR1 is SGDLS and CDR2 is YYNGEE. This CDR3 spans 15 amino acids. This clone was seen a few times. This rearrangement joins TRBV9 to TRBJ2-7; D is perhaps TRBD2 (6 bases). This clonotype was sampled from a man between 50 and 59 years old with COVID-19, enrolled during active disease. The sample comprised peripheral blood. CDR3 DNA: TGTGCCAGCAGCGTAGGGGGGGTCCAAGCCTACGAGCAGTACTTC. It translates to CASSVGGVQAYEQYF.